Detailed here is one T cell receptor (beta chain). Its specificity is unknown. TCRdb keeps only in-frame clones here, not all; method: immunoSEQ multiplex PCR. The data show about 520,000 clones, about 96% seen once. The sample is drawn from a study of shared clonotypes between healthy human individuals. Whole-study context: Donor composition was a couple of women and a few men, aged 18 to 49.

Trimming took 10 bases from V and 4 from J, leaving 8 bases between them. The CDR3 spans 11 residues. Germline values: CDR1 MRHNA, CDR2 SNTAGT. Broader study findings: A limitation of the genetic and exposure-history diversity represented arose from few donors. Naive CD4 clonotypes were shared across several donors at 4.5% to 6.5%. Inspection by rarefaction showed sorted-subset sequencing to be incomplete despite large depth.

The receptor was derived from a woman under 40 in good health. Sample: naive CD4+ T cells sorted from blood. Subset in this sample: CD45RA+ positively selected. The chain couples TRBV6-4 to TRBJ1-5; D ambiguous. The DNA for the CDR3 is TGTGCCATCCTCGGGAATCAGCCCCAGCATTTT. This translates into CAILGNQPQHF.